This TCR beta chain was recorded in a study of patients and donors after allogeneic stem cell transplantation. The CDR3 is 15 amino acids. Trimming shortened V by 0 bases and J by 4 bases, and 12 bases separated the two germline ends. The germline V gene encodes CDR1 SGHDT and CDR2 YYEEEE. TCRdb re-analysed the RT-PCR reads in MiXCR, keeping a single row per CDR3 protein. This sample has roughly 940,000 distinct CDR3 sequences, with about a sixth found just once. This clonotype has only a few counts. The gene calls are TRBV5-6 and TRBJ2-3; D is undetermined. This sequence originates from a human donor who was either an allogeneic HSCT recipient or a stem cell or donor lymphocyte infusion donor (not recorded which). It is not recorded whose cells these are; they may come from a transplant donor. Sequencing was carried out using blood, either unsorted or a sorted T cell fraction (not recorded which). The CDR3 is CASSLELLAADTQYF. The CDR3 nucleotides are TGTGCCAGCAGCTTGGAACTCTTGGCCGCAGATACGCAGTATTTT. The full variable domain, in which reference TRBV5-6 and TRBJ2-3 provide the parts outside the CDR3, is DAGVTQSPTHLIKTRGQQVTLRCSPKSGHDTVSWYQQALGQGPQFIFQYYEEEERQRGNFPDRFSGHQFPNYSSELNVNALLLGDSALYLCASSLELLAADTQYFGPGTRLTVL.